This TCR beta chain was found in a study of Ad26.COV2.S vaccination and SARS-CoV-2 variants (dated by TCRdb to about 2021). Notes on the research overall: Donors in the vaccine arm were drawn from COV1001, a phase I-IIa trial of Ad26.COV2.S in healthy adults that was multicentre, randomized, double-blind and placebo-controlled. Ad26.COV2.S was given intramuscularly at 5x10^10 or 1x10^11 viral particles, as a single shot or as two shots 56 days apart. Investigators did not know the trial group allocation while performing experiments and assessing outcomes. A total of 32 samples were included in the TCR-sequenced set, comprising roughly 19 Ad26.COV2.S vaccine recipients, 5 placebo recipients and 8 SARS-CoV-2 convalescent individuals. TCRbeta repertoire sequencing was used to assess the specificity and breadth of SARS-CoV-2-reactive T cell receptors after Ad26.COV2.S vaccination. Trial participants were randomized into five groups of five, in which low-dose or high-dose Ad26.COV2.S was given once or twice, or placebo was given on both occasions. Broader findings and caveats from the paper: The study was not powered to compare responses between vaccine doses or regimens. Compared with placebo recipients, Ad26.COV2.S recipients showed higher spike-specific TCR breadth (P = 0.0014). Non-spike TCR breadth was comparable between vaccine and placebo recipients, consistent with the vaccine containing only spike. After vaccination, substantial breadth of spike-specific CD8+ and CD4+ T cell responses was reported. According to the authors, total T cell responses may have been underestimated by the TCR breadth and depth analyses.

In the paper's terms, the treatment or condition label means: around 19 received Ad26.COV2.S at low or high dose, single or two shots; roughly five received placebo; per-sample allocation not given. For vaccine and placebo recipients, the sequenced repertoires came from samples collected on day 63 after the first injection. Cohort 1b enrolled 25 or so adults aged 18-55 years at a single site in Boston, USA, between 29 July and 7 August 2020. As a vaccine, Ad26.COV2.S was a replication-incompetent adenovirus type 26 vector that expressed a prefusion-stabilized SARS-CoV-2 spike protein derived from the original Wuhan strain. For this clone: Its antigen is currently not known. The input lacks base qualities; no much larger clone sits a single base away.

The immunoSEQ Assay was used to sequence TCRbeta CDR3 regions. After extraction, genomic DNA underwent amplification by bias-controlled multiplex PCR, followed by high-throughput sequencing. The original methods were these. To quantify the absolute abundance of every unique TCRbeta CDR3 region, sequences were collapsed and filtered. T cell fraction was estimated by normalization of TCRbeta template counts to usable DNA, with usable DNA being measured through amplification of reference genes present in all nucleated cells. Repertoire TCRs were annotated as SARS-CoV-2-specific when V gene, CDR3 amino acid sequence and J gene were exactly matched to a known reactive TCR set. The reference SARS-CoV-2 TCR set was derived from MIRA and filtered for enrichment in COVID-19-positive ImmuneCODE repertoires, a step that removed public or cross-reactive TCRs. Based on the MIRA antigens, annotated TCRs were further analysed at the level of specific ORF or position within ORF. Depth was the summed frequency of annotated unique rearrangements, while breadth was defined as annotated unique rearrangements over total unique productive rearrangements. Two-sided Wilcoxon rank-sum tests were used to compare TCR breadth between groups. Drawn from immuneACCESS, this table holds only the in-frame rearrangements with V and J called that TCRdb kept. Clones are partly lost; checked studies trace under half to an unresolved V gene and leave the rest unexplained. V, J and clone size derive from that table, while D and trimming were established from the DNA sequence. For this sample there are 300,000 to 450,000 clones; roughly 81% appear just once. The ten largest clones represent 2.5% to 3.5% of the sample.

CDR1 and CDR2 were assigned from the germline V gene (reference sequence) as MNHEY and SMNVEV. The V and J ends are trimmed by 8 bases and 5 bases, leaving 18 bases between them. Spanning cysteine to phenylalanine, the CDR3 consists of 15 amino acids. This entry keeps only the CDR3 DNA: 45 bases, framed from base 1. The receptor's source is a person between 18 and 65 years old who received the Ad26.COV2.S COVID-19 vaccine or a placebo. The sequenced sample was peripheral blood, obtained in a trial of Ad26.COV2.S vaccine versus placebo. Recombination linked TRBV27 to TRBJ2-2; a tentative D match to TRBD2 spans 6 bases. The CDR3 amino acid sequence is: CASGAGTSNTGELFF. The nucleotides read TGTGCCAGCGGCGCCGGGACTTCTAATACCGGGGAGCTGTTTTTT.